These 25 T cell receptor beta chains were all obtained from the same sample, sequenced in a study of CD8 T cells in ankylosing spondylitis. TCRdb reanalysed the 5' RACE reads using MiXCR and keeps one entry per CDR3 protein. Of around 150,000 distinct CDR3 sequences in the sample, about 42% were seen once. Sequences were obtained from synovial fluid, either unsorted or a sorted T cell fraction (not recorded which). These receptors came from a male donor with ankylosing spondylitis.

This chain links TRBV3-1 with TRBJ2-3; 10 bases align to TRBD2. The germline gives CDR1 LGHDT, CDR2 YNNKEL (reference sequence). CDR3 length equals 18 residues. Germline trimming cut 0 bases from V and 6 bases from J; bases unmatched to any gene: 12. CDR3 amino acids: CASSQDRASGSIADTQYF. CDR3 DNA: TGTGCCAGCAGCCAAGATCGGGCTAGCGGGAGTATTGCGGATACGCAGTATTTT.

This chain connects TRBV4-1 to TRBJ2-3, with D uncertain. The germline V gene encodes CDR1 MGHRA and CDR2 YSYEKL. V lost 1 base, J lost 2 bases, and 7 bases lay in between. This CDR3 comprises 14 residues. As DNA, the CDR3 is TGCGCCAGCAGCCAAGTACGCCTCACAGATACGCAGTATTTT. Amino acid sequence: CASSQVRLTDTQYF.

This clonotype has more than one count but fewer than ten. The rearrangement links TRBV4-3 to TRBJ2-7; D possibly corresponds to TRBD2 (5 bases). V was clipped by 0 bases and J by 9 bases, with 18 bases between them. The germline gives CDR1 LGHNA, CDR2 YSLEER. This CDR3 region has 15 residues. The CDR3 DNA reads as TGCGCCAGCAGCCAAGATCTCTTTTGGGCGAGCGGGCAGTACTTC. Amino acid sequence: CASSQDLFWASGQYF.

This clonotype appeared a few times. The chain couples TRBV4-1 to TRBJ2-7; 14 nucleotides agree with TRBD2. The J segment lost 9 bases and the V segment lost 4 bases, leaving 8 bases of the junction unmatched. The length of the CDR3 is 15 residues. Germline V gene data show CDR1 as MGHRA and CDR2 as YSYEKL. The CDR3 coding sequence is TGCGCCAGCAGCCCATGGACTAGCGGGAGGACTTCGCAGTACTTC. The encoded protein is CASSPWTSGRTSQYF.

The chain combines TRBV7-8 with TRBJ2-2; TRBD2 matches at 11 bases. The germline CDR1 and CDR2 sequences are SGHVS and FQNEAQ. The CDR3 contains 18 residues. J was trimmed by 2 bases and V by 1 base; bases with no gene match: 6. The CDR3 region is CASSLDRLAGKNTGELFF. CDR3 sequence (DNA): TGTGCCAGCAGCTTAGACCGACTAGCGGGGAAAAACACCGGGGAGCTGTTTTTT.

This rearrangement joins TRBV6-5 to TRBJ1-1, with 8 bases that match TRBD1. V shed 1 base, J shed 2 bases, and the junction held 9 bases outside the gene matches. Per the germline V gene, CDR1 is MNHEY and CDR2 is SVGAGI. The CDR3 has 17 residues. The CDR3 loop reads CASSYLKVDRGNTEAFF. The CDR3, as DNA: TGTGCCAGCAGTTACTTGAAGGTAGACAGGGGAAACACTGAAGCTTTCTTT.

This chain connects TRBV7-2 to TRBJ2-2; maybe TRBD2 (5 bases). Looked up from germline, CDR1 is SGHTA and CDR2 is FQGNSA. The CDR3 loop spans 14 amino acids. V gave up 4 bases and J gave up 4 bases, with 10 bases separating them. The CDR3 DNA follows: TGTGCCAGCAGCTCCCACGCGGGCACCGGGGAGCTGTTTTTT. This gives the protein CASSSHAGTGELFF.

The V call is TRBV12-3 or TRBV12-4, the J call TRBJ1-3; 7 nucleotides match TRBD1. CDR3 length: 14 residues. Trimming cost V 6 bases and J 2 bases; bases outside gene matches: 4. The chain's CDR3 is CASRVDRAGNTIYF. DNA of the CDR3: TGTGCCAGCAGGGTAGACAGGGCTGGAAACACCATATATTTT.

V gene TRBV20-1 combines with J gene TRBJ1-1; perhaps TRBD1 as D (5 bases). The CDR3 consists of 15 residues. CDR1 and CDR2 from the germline V gene are DFQATT and SNEGSKA (reference sequence). V was cut by 0 bases and J by 6 bases, with 17 bases left in between. The CDR3 sequence: CSARDPGQGFAEAFF. CDR3 coding DNA: TGCAGTGCTAGAGATCCGGGGCAGGGTTTCGCTGAAGCTTTCTTT.

The chain recombines TRBV19 with TRBJ2-4, with 7 bases identical to TRBD2. CDR1 and CDR2 (germline): LNHDA, SQIVND (reference sequence). CDR3 length equals 17 residues. After removal of 5 bases from V and 0 bases from J, the junction contained 10 bases not matched to a gene. CDR3 sequence: CASSPGGLPLAKNIQYF. The DNA of the CDR3 is TGTGCCAGTAGTCCCGGGGGACTACCCTTAGCCAAAAACATTCAGTACTTC.

The CDR3, as DNA: TGCGCCAGCAGCCACTTAGCCCGGACAGGCGCAGGAGATACGCAGTATTTT. It specifies CASSHLARTGAGDTQYF. V and J are TRBV4-1 and TRBJ2-3; TRBD1 matches 7 bases. The CDR3 extends over 17 amino acids. Germline trimming cut 3 bases from V and 5 bases from J; bases unmatched to any gene: 14. CDR1 and CDR2 from the germline V gene are MGHRA and YSYEKL.

This clonotype was seen more than once but under ten times. This chain links TRBV6-5 with TRBJ2-2; tentatively, D is TRBD2 (6 bases). The V end was cut by 0 bases, the J end by 3 bases, with 20 bases between. The CDR3 spans 19 residues. The germline gives CDR1 MNHEY, CDR2 SVGAGI. The CDR3 here is CASSYSSDWREGDTGELFF. Written as DNA, the CDR3 is TGTGCCAGCAGTTACTCATCCGATTGGCGGGAAGGCGACACCGGGGAGCTGTTTTTT.

This chain uses TRBV5-5 with TRBJ2-1; 7 bases line up with TRBD2. V gave up 4 bases and J gave up 3 bases; unmatched junction bases: 7. The CDR3 has 15 amino acids. CDR1 and CDR2 from the germline V gene are SGHKS and YYEKEE (reference sequence). For the CDR3, the DNA is TGTGCCAGCAGCCCGCCTAGGGAGGGCTACAATGAGCAGTTCTTC. Translated, it gives CASSPPREGYNEQFF.

Notes on this clonotype: An end of the junction does not agree with germline; a read error may underlie this. The chain uses TRBV7-2 and TRBJ2-3; 9 bases are shared with TRBD2. The CDR3 is 15 residues long. Germline V gene data show CDR1 as SGHTA and CDR2 as FQGNSA. The CDR3 loop is CASSIAGEGTDTQYF. The CDR3 DNA reads as TGTGCCAGCAGCATAGCGGGGGAGGGGACAGATACGCAGTATTTT.

The rearrangement joins TRBV3-1 to TRBJ2-7; D remains ambiguous. This CDR3 region has 15 residues. The germline V gene has CDR1 LGHDT and CDR2 YNNKEL (reference sequence). V was cut by 0 bases and J by 2 bases, with 11 bases left in between. DNA for the CDR3: TGTGCCAGCAGCCAAGATCCAGATCCCACCTACGAGCAGTACTTC. Translated, it gives CASSQDPDPTYEQYF.

This rearrangement joins TRBV27 to TRBJ2-1; TRBD2 agrees at 15 bases. Germline V gives CDR1 MNHEY, CDR2 SMNVEV (reference sequence). V gave up 5 bases and J gave up 2 bases; unmatched junction bases: 10. The CDR3 runs to 19 residues. CDR3 sequence (DNA): TGTGCCAGCAGTCCGTGGACTAGCGGGGGGGCCAACACCTACAATGAGCAGTTCTTC. Translating it yields CASSPWTSGGANTYNEQFF.

This rearrangement joins TRBV3-1 to TRBJ2-1, with 14 nucleotides matching TRBD2. The CDR3 consists of 19 residues. From germline, CDR1 is LGHDT and CDR2 YNNKEL (reference sequence). V lost 11 bases to trimming and J lost 1 base; unmatched junction nucleotides: 16. CDR3 sequence reads: CAFCFGTSGSMGSYNEQFF. Here the CDR3 DNA reads TGTGCCTTCTGTTTCGGGACTAGCGGGAGTATGGGTTCCTACAATGAGCAGTTCTTC.

The rearrangement links TRBV5-1 to TRBJ1-6; D unresolved. V dropped 4 bases and J dropped 8 bases, with 13 bases sitting between them. Germline CDR1 is SGHRS and CDR2 is YFSETQ. The CDR3 is 14 amino acids. Here the CDR3 DNA reads TGCGCCAGCAGCATTGGTCTGGCGGATTCACCCCTCCACTTT. Translated: CASSIGLADSPLHF. Full variable domain (remainder filled in from reference TRBV5-1 and TRBJ1-6): KAGVTQTPRYLIKTRGQQVTLSCSPISGHRSVSWYQQTPGQGLQFLFEYFSETQRNKGNFPGRFSGRQFSNSRSEMNVSTLELGDSALYLCASSIGLADSPLHFGNGTRLTVT.

This clonotype was counted between two and nine times. The chain recombines TRBV11-2 with TRBJ2-3; TRBD2 aligns across 8 bases. Germline CDR1 SGHAT, CDR2 FQNNGV. The V segment lost 5 bases and the J segment 6 bases; nucleotides outside the gene matches: 7. The CDR3 is 14 amino acids. Written as DNA, the CDR3 is TGTGCCAGCAGCCCCGGACTAGCTAGGGATACGCAGTATTTT. Its protein product is CASSPGLARDTQYF.

The rearrangement uses TRBV2 and TRBJ2-7; 9 nucleotides match TRBD1. CDR3 length: 15 amino acids. Germline-derived CDR1 and CDR2 are SNHLY and FYNNEI. With V trimmed by 3 bases and J by 4 bases, 7 bases remained unmatched. CDR3 bases: TGTGCCAGCAGTGACTACGGGACAGGGTCTTACGAGCAGTACTTC. Protein sequence: CASSDYGTGSYEQYF.

The V gene is TRBV12-3 or TRBV12-4, the J gene TRBJ1-5; 10 bases line up with TRBD1. The CDR3 loop spans 18 amino acids. J gave up 2 bases and V 3 bases, and 10 bases lay outside the gene matches. Here the CDR3 DNA reads TGTGCCAGCAGTTTCCTGGGACAGGGGCTCGGGGGCAATCAGCCCCAGCATTTT. It is translated as CASSFLGQGLGGNQPQHF.

The chain recombines TRBV11-2 with TRBJ2-7, with no clear D. Germline assignment: CDR1 SGHAT and CDR2 FQNNGV. CDR3 length: 16 residues. With 1 base removed from V and 0 bases from J, the gap between germline ends came to 13 bases. This chain's CDR3 is CASSLVDSWSSYEQYF. CDR3 DNA: TGTGCCAGCAGCTTAGTCGACTCATGGAGCTCCTACGAGCAGTACTTC.

The genes are TRBV4-2 and TRBJ2-3; D gene unclear. Germline lookup yields CDR1 LGHNA and CDR2 YNFKEQ. V shed 6 bases and J shed 0 bases, with 10 bases lying between them. The CDR3 runs 14 residues. CDR3 coding DNA: TGTGCCAGCAGGCGACTGGTGAGCACAGATACGCAGTATTTT. It yields the protein CASRRLVSTDTQYF.

The V gene is TRBV28, the J gene TRBJ2-1; TRBD2 aligns across 12 bases. CDR3 length: 15 amino acids. The junction had 5 bases not matched to a gene; V was cut back by 6 bases and J by 5 bases. Germline V CDR1 and CDR2: MDHEN, SYDVKM. CDR3 in amino acids: CASSQLAGGNNEQFF. CDR3 DNA sequence: TGTGCCAGCAGCCAACTAGCGGGAGGCAACAATGAGCAGTTCTTC.

V and J are TRBV27 and TRBJ2-1; 8 nucleotides agree with TRBD2. V dropped 1 base and J dropped 2; count of bases not matched to a gene: 13. The germline CDR1 and CDR2 sequences are MNHEY and SMNVEV (reference sequence). This CDR3 region has 19 residues. The CDR3 loop is CASSLYRWLAGPPYNEQFF. The CDR3, as DNA: TGTGCCAGCAGTTTATACCGCTGGCTAGCGGGTCCTCCCTACAATGAGCAGTTCTTC.